These 27 T cell receptor beta chains share one sample of origin, sequenced in a study of blood T cell repertoires in COVID-19 (TCRdb year 2020). The library was produced with the immunoSEQ multiplex PCR assay. This is the immuneACCESS table as TCRdb keeps it, with only in-frame sequences that have V and J called. A part of the clones is gone; compared with another copy, unresolved V genes explain less than half, and the rest is unexplained. For this sample the table gives 200,000 to 300,000 clones, of which roughly 80% were detected only once. The top ten hold approximately 4.8% of the sample. Specimen: peripheral blood. Receptors were obtained from an older woman with acute or convalescent COVID-19.

The chain recombines TRBV19 with TRBJ1-2; a possible D gene is TRBD1 (5 bases). CDR1 and CDR2 from the germline V gene are LNHDA and SQIVND (reference sequence). The CDR3 runs 13 residues. V gave up 7 bases and J gave up 2 bases, with 11 bases separating them. The CDR3 bases are TGTGCCAGTACGGGGGTGTCAAACTATGGCTACACCTTC. Translating it yields CASTGVSNYGYTF.

This chain uses TRBV30 with TRBJ1-1; D remains ambiguous. The CDR3 has 12 amino acids. Germline-derived CDR1 and CDR2 are GTSNPN and SVGIG (reference sequence). The V and J ends lost 2 bases and 7 bases respectively, with 11 bases between them. The CDR3 loop is CAWSPTRIEAFF. As DNA, the CDR3 is TGTGCCTGGAGTCCGACCAGGATTGAAGCTTTCTTT.

A single count supports this clone. The chain recombines TRBV7-9 with TRBJ2-7, with 11 bases aligning to TRBD1. J was trimmed by 2 bases and V by 2 bases; bases with no gene match: 5. This CDR3 contains 16 residues. CDR1 SEHNR and CDR2 FQNEAQ come from the germline V gene (reference sequence). The CDR3 loop is CASSLSGTGGTYEQYF. The CDR3 bases are TGTGCCAGCAGCTTATCGGGGACAGGGGGTACCTACGAGCAGTACTTC.

The chain is built from TRBV7-8 and TRBJ2-2; possible D gene TRBD2, 5 bases. The CDR3 length is 13 residues. V was trimmed by 11 bases and J by 4 bases, leaving 14 bases between them. Germline CDR1 is SGHVS and CDR2 is FQNEAQ. CDR3 region: CAASGIGTGELFF. CDR3 DNA: TGTGCCGCCTCGGGGATTGGCACCGGGGAGCTGTTTTTT. Full variable domain (rest looked up from reference TRBV7-8 and TRBJ2-2): GAGVSQSPRYKVAKRGQDVALRCDPISGHVSLFWYQQALGQGPEFLTYFQNEAQLDKSGLPSDRFFAERPEGSVSTLKIQRTQQEDSAVYLCAASGIGTGELFFGEGSRLTVL.

The J gene is TRBJ1-1, the V gene TRBV28, with 7 bases identical to TRBD1. This CDR3 has 13 residues. With 7 bases clipped from V and 4 bases from J, the junction kept 6 bases outside the gene matches. Germline lookup yields CDR1 MDHEN and CDR2 SYDVKM. CDR3 in DNA: TGTGCCAGCAACGACAGGGTGGGCACTGAAGCTTTCTTT. As protein: CASNDRVGTEAFF.

The rearrangement links TRBV5-1 to TRBJ2-3; D is possibly TRBD2 (5 bases). The CDR3 totals 14 residues. CDR1 and CDR2 from the germline V gene are SGHRS and YFSETQ. V gave up 2 bases and J gave up 1 base, with 8 bases separating them. Written as DNA, the CDR3 is TGCGCCAGCAGCTTAATTAGCGGCACAGATACGCAGTATTTT. Its translation: CASSLISGTDTQYF.

V and J are TRBV3-1 (or the pseudogene TRBV3-2) and TRBJ2-2; D may be TRBD2 (6 bases). V dropped 8 bases and J dropped 4 bases, with 14 bases sitting between them. Germline loops: CDR1 LGHDT, CDR2 YNNKEL (reference sequence). The CDR3 spans 14 residues. This CDR3 reads CASAAGQTTGELFF. The CDR3 DNA reads as TGTGCCAGCGCGGCGGGGCAGACCACCGGGGAGCTGTTTTTT.

The V and J genes are TRBV4-3 and TRBJ2-3; TRBD2 agrees at 11 bases. Germline CDR1 LGHNA, CDR2 YSLEER. This CDR3 region has 15 residues. The trim removed 4 bases at V and 6 bases at J, leaving 6 bases unmatched. The CDR3 DNA reads as TGCGCCAGCAGCCTTAGCGGGGGGGCATTGGATACGCAGTATTTT. Translated, it gives CASSLSGGALDTQYF.

V usage is TRBV11-2 and J usage is TRBJ2-7; D is perhaps TRBD1 (6 bases). Germline loops: CDR1 SGHAT, CDR2 FQNNGV. This CDR3 is 14 amino acids long. Trimming pared 1 base from V and 2 bases from J, leaving 9 bases between. The CDR3 protein is CASSLVAGAYEQYF. CDR3 coding DNA: TGTGCCAGCAGCTTAGTGGCAGGGGCCTACGAGCAGTACTTC.

This clone was observed a handful of times. The chain carries TRBV19 and TRBJ1-2, with a possible D match to TRBD1 (5 bases). Trimming cost V 5 bases and J 4 bases, with 17 bases left between them. From germline, CDR1 is LNHDA and CDR2 SQIVND (reference sequence). The CDR3 runs 15 residues. CDR3 sequence (DNA): TGTGCCAGTAGTCTTTCCCGGACGGACATCTATGGCTACACCTTC. Translation: CASSLSRTDIYGYTF.

This chain joins TRBV6-2 or TRBV6-3 and TRBJ1-1; 7 bases map to TRBD1. The germline V gene has CDR1 MNHEY and CDR2 SVGEGT. This CDR3 contains 16 residues. V lost 0 bases to trimming and J lost 8 bases; unmatched junction nucleotides: 12. The CDR3 DNA is TGTGCCAGCAGTTACTCGATAGAGGGGGCGCGGCACGAAGCTTTCTTT. This encodes CASSYSIEGARHEAFF.

This chain links TRBV29-1 with TRBJ2-7; D gene unclear. Germline V lookup: CDR1 SQVTM, CDR2 ANQGSEA. CDR3 size: 13 residues. V was shortened by 0 bases and J by 4 bases, with 10 bases between the two germline ends. The chain's CDR3 is CSVEDQVRYEQYF. As DNA, the CDR3 is TGCAGCGTTGAAGACCAGGTTCGATACGAGCAGTACTTC.

The V call is TRBV9, the J call TRBJ1-1, with 7 bases identical to TRBD1. Unmatched junction bases numbered 7, after V lost 0 bases and J lost 5 bases. The germline CDR1 and CDR2 sequences are SGDLS and YYNGEE. The CDR3 loop spans 15 amino acids. In nucleotides, the CDR3 is TGTGCCAGCAGCGTAGACGAAGGGGGCTGGACTGAAGCTTTCTTT. This sequence encodes CASSVDEGGWTEAFF.

The genes are TRBV6-5 and TRBJ1-6; D gene uncertain. CDR3 size: 14 residues. From germline, CDR1 is MNHEY and CDR2 SVGAGI. V was shortened by 6 bases and J by 8 bases, with 14 bases between the two germline ends. In nucleotides, the CDR3 is TGTGCCAGCAGCCCGATAGACGGGTATTCACCCCTCCACTTT. Translation gives CASSPIDGYSPLHF.

The chain recombines TRBV10-1 with TRBJ2-1, with D perhaps matching TRBD1 (6 bases). CDR3 length equals 13 residues. The germline V and J ends were trimmed by 9 bases and 3 bases, with 12 bases remaining between them. CDR1 and CDR2 (germline): WNHNN, SYGVQD (reference sequence). The CDR3 region is CASSRTVYNEQFF. The CDR3 DNA is TGCGCCAGTAGCCGGACAGTCTACAATGAGCAGTTCTTC.

This clone occurred once. The CDR3 bases are TGTGCCAGCACCTATTTTGGTATAGCGGGGGCTAACACCGGGGAGCTGTTTTTT. Translation gives CASTYFGIAGANTGELFF. V and J are TRBV13 and TRBJ2-2, with 9 nucleotides matching TRBD2. The germline gives CDR1 PRHDT, CDR2 FYEKMQ (reference sequence). CDR3 size: 18 residues. V was pared by 7 bases and J by 2 bases, with 14 bases of the junction left unmatched.

The gene calls are TRBV18 and TRBJ1-5, with 9 bases aligning to TRBD1. Germline values: CDR1 KGHSH, CDR2 LQKENI. V dropped 3 bases and J dropped 7; count of bases not matched to a gene: 4. CDR3 size: 14 residues. CDR3 residues: CASSPTGGGQPQHF. For the CDR3, the DNA is TGTGCCAGCTCACCTACAGGGGGCGGGCAGCCCCAGCATTTT.

The chain uses TRBV28 and TRBJ1-1; TRBD1 is a possible D gene (6 bases). The CDR3 consists of 15 residues. CDR1 is MDHEN and CDR2 is SYDVKM in the germline V gene. Trimming removed 1 base from V and 5 bases from J, with 14 bases in between. This chain's CDR3 is CASSLYTGWRTEAFF. The DNA for the CDR3 is TGTGCCAGCAGTTTATATACAGGGTGGCGGACTGAAGCTTTCTTT. Full variable domain (remainder filled in from reference TRBV28 and TRBJ1-1): DVKVTQSSRYLVKRTGEKVFLECVQDMDHENMFWYRQDPGLGLRLIYFSYDVKMKEKGDIPEGYSVSREKKERFSLILESASTNQTSMYLCASSLYTGWRTEAFFGQGTRLTVV.

The chain recombines TRBV5-6 with TRBJ1-1, with TRBD1 matching over 7 bases. The CDR3 contains 13 residues. Germline V lookup: CDR1 SGHDT, CDR2 YYEEEE. V gave up 4 bases and J gave up 3 bases; unmatched junction bases: 3. The CDR3 DNA sequence: TGTGCCAGCAGCCGGACAGGCTACACTGAAGCTTTCTTT. Translation gives CASSRTGYTEAFF. The complete variable domain, with remaining parts taken from reference TRBV5-6 and TRBJ1-1, reads DAGVTQSPTHLIKTRGQQVTLRCSPKSGHDTVSWYQQALGQGPQFIFQYYEEEERQRGNFPDRFSGHQFPNYSSELNVNALLLGDSALYLCASSRTGYTEAFFGQGTRLTVV.

This chain joins TRBV7-2 and TRBJ1-1, with D possibly matching TRBD1 (6 bases). Germline CDR1 is SGHTA and CDR2 is FQGNSA. The length of the CDR3 is 13 residues. V lost 5 bases and J lost 10, with 17 bases in between. The CDR3 sequence is CASSRPDSPGAFF. CDR3 in DNA: TGTGCCAGCAGCCGACCGGACAGCCCTGGAGCTTTCTTT.

The V call is TRBV5-1, the J call TRBJ1-2; 9 nucleotides align to TRBD1. V lost 0 bases, J lost 0 bases, and 0 bases stayed unmatched. CDR1 and CDR2 from the germline V gene are SGHRS and YFSETQ. The CDR3 extends over 15 amino acids. CDR3 amino acids: CASSLGDRANYGYTF. The CDR3 DNA follows: TGCGCCAGCAGCTTGGGGGACAGGGCTAACTATGGCTACACCTTC.

The genes are TRBV2 and TRBJ2-2; D perhaps matches TRBD1 (5 bases). The CDR3 length is 14 residues. V was trimmed by 4 bases and J by 2 bases, leaving 8 bases between them. The germline gives CDR1 SNHLY, CDR2 FYNNEI. The CDR3 sequence is CASSGQFNTGELFF. CDR3 bases: TGTGCCAGCAGTGGACAGTTTAACACCGGGGAGCTGTTTTTT.

V is TRBV6-1 and J is TRBJ2-5, with 9 bases that match TRBD1. Trimming cost V 3 bases and J 2 bases; bases outside gene matches: 1. The CDR3 runs 14 residues. Germline V gene sequence: CDR1 MNHNS, CDR2 SASEGT. The CDR3 DNA sequence: TGTGCCAGCAGTGAGACAGGGGGTCAAGAGACCCAGTACTTC. Protein: CASSETGGQETQYF.

The rearrangement links TRBV5-4 to TRBJ1-1; 7 bases agree with TRBD1. Losses at the gene ends were 1 base for V and 5 bases for J; bases not matched to a gene: 8. This CDR3 comprises 15 residues. The germline CDR1 and CDR2 sequences are SGHNT and YYREEE (reference sequence). The CDR3 loop is CASSLRTGDVTEAFF. The CDR3 DNA sequence: TGTGCCAGCAGCTTGCGAACAGGGGATGTAACTGAAGCTTTCTTT.

This clone showed up just once. The V and J genes are TRBV7-9 and TRBJ1-2; D unclear. Germline V CDR1 and CDR2: SEHNR, FQNEAQ (reference sequence). Trimming took off 3 bases at V and 4 bases at J, with 6 bases between the two ends. CDR3 length: 12 residues. The CDR3 sequence: CASSFRVYGYTF. The DNA for the CDR3 is TGTGCCAGCAGCTTCCGCGTCTATGGCTACACCTTC.

This clone was seen only once. The chain carries TRBV6-1 and TRBJ2-5; TRBD1 matches 8 bases. The CDR3 extends over 17 amino acids. V gave up 3 bases and J gave up 6 bases; unmatched junction bases: 15. The germline V gene encodes CDR1 MNHNS and CDR2 SASEGT. CDR3 sequence reads: CASSDPPDRVIRQTQYF. The CDR3 DNA is TGTGCCAGCAGTGACCCCCCGGACAGGGTGATCCGCCAGACCCAGTACTTC.

V and J are TRBV5-6 and TRBJ1-5, with a weak D call TRBD1 (5 bases). This CDR3 contains 15 residues. Germline lookup yields CDR1 SGHDT and CDR2 YYEEEE. Trimming took off 2 bases at V and 2 bases at J, with 11 bases between the two ends. CDR3 coding DNA: TGTGCCAGCAGCTTTGGAGGGACGGGCAATCAGCCCCAGCATTTT. It specifies CASSFGGTGNQPQHF.